This TCR beta chain comes out of a study of blood T cell repertoires in COVID-19. Study-wide background: Samples taken during acute and convalescent COVID-19 were collected in the United States, Italy and Spain. The analysed material was cDNA or gDNA that came from T cells, B-cell-depleted T cells, or PBMCs.

This clone has only a few counts. With V trimmed by 0 bases and J by 4 bases, 4 bases remained unmatched. The V gene's germline CDR1 is MNHNY and CDR2 SVGAGI (reference sequence). The CDR3 is 16 amino acids. Seattle enrolled patients during active infection and tracked them longitudinally. Per the authors' pipeline: Amplification of reference gene primers was used by the study to estimate nucleated cell counts. Data came from immunoSEQ multiplex PCR; TCRdb stores just in-frame clones and leaves some out. The D gene and trimming were derived from the DNA, and the V and J assignments and clone size from that table. The data hold just over 60,000 clones, with over 60% observed a single time.

The chain employs TRBV6-6 and TRBJ2-3, with 10 bases aligning to TRBD1. Material: peripheral blood. The sequence came from a man aged 25 to 45 with COVID-19, enrolled during active disease. CDR3 bases: TGTGCCAGCAGTTACTCGCGGACAGGGGGGGCAGATACGCAGTATTTT. Protein product: CASSYSRTGGADTQYF.